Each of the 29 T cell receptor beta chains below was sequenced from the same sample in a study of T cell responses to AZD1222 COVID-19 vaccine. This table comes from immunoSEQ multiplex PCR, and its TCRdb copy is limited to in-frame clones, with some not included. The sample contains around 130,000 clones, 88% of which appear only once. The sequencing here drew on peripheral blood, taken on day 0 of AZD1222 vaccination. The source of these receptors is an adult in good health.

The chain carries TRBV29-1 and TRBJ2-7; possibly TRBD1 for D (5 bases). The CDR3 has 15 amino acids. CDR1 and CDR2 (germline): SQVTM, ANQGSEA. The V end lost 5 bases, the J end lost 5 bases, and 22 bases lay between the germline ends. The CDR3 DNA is TGCAGCGTTACGATCCCGCAGGGTTCCCCCCACGAGCAGTACTTC. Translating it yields CSVTIPQGSPHEQYF.

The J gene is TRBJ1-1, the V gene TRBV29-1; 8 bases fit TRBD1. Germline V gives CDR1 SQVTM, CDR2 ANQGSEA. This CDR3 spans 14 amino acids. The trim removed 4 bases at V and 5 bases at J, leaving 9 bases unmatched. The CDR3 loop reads CSVAAGGLGTEAFF. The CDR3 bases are TGCAGCGTTGCTGCAGGGGGCTTGGGGACTGAAGCTTTCTTT.

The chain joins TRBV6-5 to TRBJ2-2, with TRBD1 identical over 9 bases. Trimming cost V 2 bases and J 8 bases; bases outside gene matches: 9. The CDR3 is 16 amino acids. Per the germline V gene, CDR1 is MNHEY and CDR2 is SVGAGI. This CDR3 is CASSYAGTGRSGELFF. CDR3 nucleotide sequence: TGTGCCAGCAGTTACGCCGGGACAGGGAGGTCGGGGGAGCTGTTTTTT.

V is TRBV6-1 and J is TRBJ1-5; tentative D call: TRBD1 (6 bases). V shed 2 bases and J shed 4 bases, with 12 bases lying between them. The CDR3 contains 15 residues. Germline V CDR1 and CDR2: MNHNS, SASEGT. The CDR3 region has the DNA TGTGCCAGCAGTGAAAGGGGGGCCATGAATCAGCCCCAGCATTTT. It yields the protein CASSERGAMNQPQHF.

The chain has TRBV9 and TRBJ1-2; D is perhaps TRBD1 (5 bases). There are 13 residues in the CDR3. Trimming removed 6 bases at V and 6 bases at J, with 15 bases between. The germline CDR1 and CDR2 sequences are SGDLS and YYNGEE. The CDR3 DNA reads TGTGCCAGCAACCTTCGGGGAGGGGATGGCTACACCTTC. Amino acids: CASNLRGGDGYTF.

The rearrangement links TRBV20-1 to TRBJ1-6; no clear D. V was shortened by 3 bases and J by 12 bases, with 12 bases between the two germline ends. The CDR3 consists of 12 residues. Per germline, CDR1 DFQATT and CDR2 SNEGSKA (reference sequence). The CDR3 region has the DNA TGCAGTGCTAGTACGCGGGTGGGACCCCTCCACTTT. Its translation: CSASTRVGPLHF.

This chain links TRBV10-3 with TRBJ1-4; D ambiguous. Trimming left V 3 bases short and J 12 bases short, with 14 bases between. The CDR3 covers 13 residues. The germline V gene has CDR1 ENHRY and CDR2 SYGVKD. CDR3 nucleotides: TGTGCCATCAGTGACTTGCAGGACGGTGAACTGTTTTTT. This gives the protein CAISDLQDGELFF.

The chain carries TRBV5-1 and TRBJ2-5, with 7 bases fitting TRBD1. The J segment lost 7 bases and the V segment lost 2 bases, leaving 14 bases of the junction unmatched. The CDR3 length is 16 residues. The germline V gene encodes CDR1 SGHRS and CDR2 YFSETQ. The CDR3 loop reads CASSLKTGSGLVTQYF. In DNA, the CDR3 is TGCGCCAGCAGCTTAAAGACAGGGTCAGGATTGGTGACCCAGTACTTC.

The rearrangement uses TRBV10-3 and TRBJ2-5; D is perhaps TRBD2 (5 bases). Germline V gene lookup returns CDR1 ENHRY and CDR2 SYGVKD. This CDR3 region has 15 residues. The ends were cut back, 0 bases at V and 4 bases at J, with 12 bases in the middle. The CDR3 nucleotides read TGTGCCATCAGTGAGTCATACGGAGGAGGAGAGACCCAGTACTTC. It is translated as CAISESYGGGETQYF.

CDR3 loop: CASRSTGVNEKLFF. The DNA for the CDR3 is TGTGCCAGTAGGTCGACAGGGGTTAATGAAAAACTGTTTTTT. This chain connects TRBV19 to TRBJ1-4; TRBD1 matches 8 bases. The V gene's germline CDR1 is LNHDA and CDR2 SQIVND (reference sequence). CDR3 length equals 14 residues. V shed 6 bases, J shed 4 bases, and the junction held 4 bases outside the gene matches.

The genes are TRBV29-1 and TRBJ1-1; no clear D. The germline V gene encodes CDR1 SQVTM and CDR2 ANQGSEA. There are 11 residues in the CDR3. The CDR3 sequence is CSSLWNTEAFF. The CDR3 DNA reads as TGCAGTTCCTTATGGAACACTGAAGCTTTCTTT.

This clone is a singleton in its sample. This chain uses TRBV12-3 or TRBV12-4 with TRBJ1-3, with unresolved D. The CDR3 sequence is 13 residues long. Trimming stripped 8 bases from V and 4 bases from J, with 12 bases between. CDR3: CASGLTSGNTIYF. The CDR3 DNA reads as TGTGCCAGCGGGTTAACCTCAGGAAACACCATATATTTT.

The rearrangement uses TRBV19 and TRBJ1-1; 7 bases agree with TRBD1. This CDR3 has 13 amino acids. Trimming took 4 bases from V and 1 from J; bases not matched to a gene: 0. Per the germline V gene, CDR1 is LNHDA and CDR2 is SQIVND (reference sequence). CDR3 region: CASSNRGNTEAFF. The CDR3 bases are TGTGCCAGTAGTAACAGGGGGAACACTGAAGCTTTCTTT.

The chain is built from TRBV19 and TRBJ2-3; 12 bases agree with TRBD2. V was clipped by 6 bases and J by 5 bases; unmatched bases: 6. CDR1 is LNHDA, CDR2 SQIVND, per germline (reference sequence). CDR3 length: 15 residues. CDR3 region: CASSPSGRAQDTQYF. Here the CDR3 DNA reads TGTGCCAGTAGCCCTAGCGGGAGGGCCCAAGATACGCAGTATTTT.

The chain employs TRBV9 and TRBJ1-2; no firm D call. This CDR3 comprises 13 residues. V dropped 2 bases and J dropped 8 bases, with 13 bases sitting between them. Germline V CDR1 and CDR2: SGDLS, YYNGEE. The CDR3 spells CASSVNPANGYTF. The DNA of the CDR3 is TGTGCCAGCAGCGTGAACCCTGCTAACGGCTACACCTTC.

CDR3 sequence reads: CASSVVPLNEQFF. The CDR3, as DNA: TGTGCCAGCAGCGTAGTACCGCTCAATGAGCAGTTCTTC. The chain recombines TRBV9 with TRBJ2-1; D gene ambiguous. Trimming pared 0 bases from V and 6 bases from J, leaving 7 bases between. The CDR3 loop spans 13 amino acids. Per germline, CDR1 SGDLS and CDR2 YYNGEE.

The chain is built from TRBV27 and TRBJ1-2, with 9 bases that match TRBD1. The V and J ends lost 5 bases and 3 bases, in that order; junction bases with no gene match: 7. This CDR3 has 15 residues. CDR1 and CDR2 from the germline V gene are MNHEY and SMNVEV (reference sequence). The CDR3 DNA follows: TGTGCCAGCAGTGCCGGGACAGGGATTTACTATGGCTACACCTTC. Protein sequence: CASSAGTGIYYGYTF.

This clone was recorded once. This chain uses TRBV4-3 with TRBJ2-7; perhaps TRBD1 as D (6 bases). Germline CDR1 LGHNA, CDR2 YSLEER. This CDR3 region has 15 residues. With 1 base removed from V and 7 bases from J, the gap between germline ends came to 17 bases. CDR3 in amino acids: CASSQGAGDFGEQYF. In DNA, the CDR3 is TGCGCCAGCAGCCAAGGGGCAGGGGATTTTGGGGAGCAGTACTTC.

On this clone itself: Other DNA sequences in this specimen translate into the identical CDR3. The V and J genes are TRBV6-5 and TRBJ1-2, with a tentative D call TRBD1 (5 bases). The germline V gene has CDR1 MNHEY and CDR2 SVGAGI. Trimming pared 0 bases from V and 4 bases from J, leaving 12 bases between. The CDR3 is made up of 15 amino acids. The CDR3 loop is CASSYSRQGSYGYTF. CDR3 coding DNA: TGTGCCAGCAGTTACTCGAGGCAGGGTAGCTATGGCTACACCTTC.

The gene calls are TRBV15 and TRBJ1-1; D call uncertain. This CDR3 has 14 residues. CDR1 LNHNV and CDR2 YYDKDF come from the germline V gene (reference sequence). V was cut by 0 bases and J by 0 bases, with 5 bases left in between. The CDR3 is CATSREGVNTEAFF. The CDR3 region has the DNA TGTGCCACCAGCAGAGAAGGAGTGAACACTGAAGCTTTCTTT.

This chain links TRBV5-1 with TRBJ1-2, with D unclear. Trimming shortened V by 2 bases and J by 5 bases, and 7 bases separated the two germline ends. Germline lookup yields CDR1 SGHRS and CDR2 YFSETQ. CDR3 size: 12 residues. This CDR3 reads CASSFDLYGYTF. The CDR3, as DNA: TGCGCCAGCAGCTTCGACCTTTATGGCTACACCTTC. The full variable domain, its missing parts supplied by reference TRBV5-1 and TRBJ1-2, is KAGVTQTPRYLIKTRGQQVTLSCSPISGHRSVSWYQQTPGQGLQFLFEYFSETQRNKGNFPGRFSGRQFSNSRSEMNVSTLELGDSALYLCASSFDLYGYTFGSGTRLTVV.

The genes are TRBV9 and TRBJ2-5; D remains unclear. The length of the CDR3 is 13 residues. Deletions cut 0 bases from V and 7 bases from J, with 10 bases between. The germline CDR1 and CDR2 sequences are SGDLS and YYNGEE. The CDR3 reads CASSVEGPGTQYF. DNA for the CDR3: TGTGCCAGCAGCGTAGAGGGTCCGGGGACCCAGTACTTC. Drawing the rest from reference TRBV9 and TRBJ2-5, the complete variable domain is DSGVTQTPKHLITATGQRVTLRCSPRSGDLSVYWYQQSLDQGLQFLIQYYNGEERAKGNILERFSAQQFPDLHSELNLSSLELGDSALYFCASSVEGPGTQYFGPGTRLLVL.

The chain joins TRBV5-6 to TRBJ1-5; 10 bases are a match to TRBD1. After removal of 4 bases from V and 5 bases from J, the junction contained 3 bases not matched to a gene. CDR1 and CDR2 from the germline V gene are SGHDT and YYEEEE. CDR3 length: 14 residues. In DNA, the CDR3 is TGTGCCAGCAGCCCGGGGACAGGGGATCAGCCCCAGCATTTT. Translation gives CASSPGTGDQPQHF.

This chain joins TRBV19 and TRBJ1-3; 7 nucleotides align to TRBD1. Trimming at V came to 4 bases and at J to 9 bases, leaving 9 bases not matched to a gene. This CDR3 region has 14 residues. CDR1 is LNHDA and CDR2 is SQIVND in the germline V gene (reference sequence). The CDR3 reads CASSTDRDRTTIYF. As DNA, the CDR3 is TGTGCCAGTAGTACCGACAGGGATCGGACCACCATATATTTT. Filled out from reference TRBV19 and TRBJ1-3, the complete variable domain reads DGGITQSPKYLFRKEGQNVTLSCEQNLNHDAMYWYRQDPGQGLRLIYYSQIVNDFQKGDIAEGYSVSREKKESFPLTVTSAQKNPTAFYLCASSTDRDRTTIYFGEGSWLTVV.

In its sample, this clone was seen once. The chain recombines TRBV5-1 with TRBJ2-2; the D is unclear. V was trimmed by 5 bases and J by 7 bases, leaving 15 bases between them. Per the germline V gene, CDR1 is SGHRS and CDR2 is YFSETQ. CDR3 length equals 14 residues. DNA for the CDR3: TGCGCCAGCAGAGAAAATAGTGGAAACGGGGAGCTGTTTTTT. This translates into CASRENSGNGELFF.

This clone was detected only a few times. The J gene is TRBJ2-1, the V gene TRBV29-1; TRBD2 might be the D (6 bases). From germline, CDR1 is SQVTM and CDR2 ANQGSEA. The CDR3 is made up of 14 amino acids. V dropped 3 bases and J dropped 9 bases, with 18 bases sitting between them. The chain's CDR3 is CSVDRGSGLREQFF. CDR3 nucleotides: TGCAGCGTTGATCGGGGCTCGGGACTCCGTGAGCAGTTCTTC.

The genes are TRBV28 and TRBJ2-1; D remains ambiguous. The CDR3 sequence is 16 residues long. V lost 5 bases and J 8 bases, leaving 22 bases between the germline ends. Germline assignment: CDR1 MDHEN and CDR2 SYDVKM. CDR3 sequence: CASSPTGFWLSDEQFF. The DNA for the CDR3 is TGTGCCAGCAGTCCCACCGGGTTTTGGCTTTCTGATGAGCAGTTCTTC.

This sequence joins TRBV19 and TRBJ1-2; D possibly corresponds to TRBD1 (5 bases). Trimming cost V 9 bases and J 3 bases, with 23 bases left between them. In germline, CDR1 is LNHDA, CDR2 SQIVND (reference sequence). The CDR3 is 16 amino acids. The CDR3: CASSPPGTETYYGYTF. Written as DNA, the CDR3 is TGTGCCAGCAGCCCCCCCGGGACGGAGACCTACTATGGCTACACCTTC.

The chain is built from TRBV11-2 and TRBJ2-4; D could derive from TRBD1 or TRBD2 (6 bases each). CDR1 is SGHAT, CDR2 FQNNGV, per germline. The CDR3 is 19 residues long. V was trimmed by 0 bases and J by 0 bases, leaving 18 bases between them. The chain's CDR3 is CASSLDPGGPNIAKNIQYF. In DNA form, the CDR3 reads TGTGCCAGCAGCTTAGATCCCGGGGGCCCAAACATAGCCAAAAACATTCAGTACTTC.